The 23 T cell receptor beta chains given below trace back to one sample, sequenced in a study of cytomegalovirus exposure and HLA in healthy donors. The PCR used 60 Vbeta and 13 Jbeta primers. Method: immunoSEQ multiplex PCR; TCRdb's copy keeps in-frame clones and lacks some. Of approximately 300,000 clones listed, 84% are singletons. Sample: PBMCs. The origin of the receptors is a woman aged 40-49 years in good health and CMV-seropositive.

The chain's CDR3 is CASSSGGGNQPQHF. The CDR3 DNA sequence: TGTGCCAGCAGCTCCGGAGGAGGGAATCAGCCCCAGCATTTT. J is TRBJ1-5 and V is TRBV7-2; D gene unclear. Germline CDR1 SGHTA, CDR2 FQGNSA. Trimming pared 4 bases from V and 4 bases from J, leaving 11 bases between. This CDR3 is 14 amino acids long.

The V and J genes are TRBV9 and TRBJ2-7; 12 bases match TRBD2. CDR3 length equals 16 residues. J lost 4 bases, V lost 3 bases, and 8 bases had no gene match. The germline V gene has CDR1 SGDLS and CDR2 YYNGEE. CDR3 region: CASSEGLAGSGYEQYF. In nucleotides, the CDR3 is TGTGCCAGCAGCGAAGGACTAGCGGGATCGGGATACGAGCAGTACTTC. The entire variable domain, with the rest obtained from reference TRBV9 and TRBJ2-7, is as follows: DSGVTQTPKHLITATGQRVTLRCSPRSGDLSVYWYQQSLDQGLQFLIQYYNGEERAKGNILERFSAQQFPDLHSELNLSSLELGDSALYFCASSEGLAGSGYEQYFGPGTRLTVT.

V and J are TRBV25-1 and TRBJ2-1, with 9 bases fitting TRBD2. CDR3 size: 18 residues. The germline V gene encodes CDR1 MGHDK and CDR2 SYGVNS. J lost 5 bases, V lost 5 bases, and 16 bases had no gene match. The chain's CDR3 is CASSLQVGGGRANNEQFF. CDR3 DNA sequence: TGTGCCAGCAGTCTACAAGTGGGCGGCGGGAGGGCGAACAATGAGCAGTTCTTC.

This clone appeared a single time. The V and J genes are TRBV5-1 and TRBJ1-2, with D possibly TRBD1 on 6 matching bases. Per the germline V gene, CDR1 is SGHRS and CDR2 is YFSETQ. V lost 0 bases to trimming and J lost 6 bases, with 18 bases between them. The CDR3 sequence is 16 residues long. CDR3 DNA: TGCGCCAGCAGCTTGGATCTTAGTGGCAGGGGAGATGGCTACACCTTC. Its protein is CASSLDLSGRGDGYTF.

This chain connects TRBV30 to TRBJ1-5; 7 bases fit TRBD1. This CDR3 has 15 amino acids. Germline assignment: CDR1 GTSNPN and CDR2 SVGIG (reference sequence). The ends lost 0 bases at V and 7 bases at J; junction bases unmatched: 9. The CDR3 nucleotides are TGTGCCTGGAGTGTACGAGGAGGGGGCTGGCAGCCCCAGCATTTT. Translation: CAWSVRGGGWQPQHF.

The chain is built from TRBV7-2 and TRBJ2-5; tentative D call: TRBD2 (6 bases). Deletions cut 5 bases from V and 5 bases from J, with 12 bases between. This CDR3 is built from 13 residues. From germline, CDR1 is SGHTA and CDR2 FQGNSA. CDR3 sequence reads: CASSRERWETQYF. For the CDR3, the DNA is TGTGCCAGCAGCCGGGAGAGGTGGGAGACCCAGTACTTC.

The genes are TRBV27 and TRBJ1-1, with D unresolved. This CDR3 contains 13 residues. V was pared by 3 bases and J by 1 base, with 6 bases between. Germline V lookup: CDR1 MNHEY, CDR2 SMNVEV (reference sequence). CDR3 loop: CASSFQANTEAFF. The CDR3, as DNA: TGTGCCAGCAGTTTTCAGGCGAACACTGAAGCTTTCTTT.

The rearrangement joins TRBV2 to TRBJ2-7, with 10 bases that match TRBD1. The CDR3 totals 14 residues. Germline CDR1 and CDR2: SNHLY and FYNNEI. V shed 6 bases, J shed 2 bases, and the junction held 4 bases outside the gene matches. The CDR3: CASSSDRGAYEQYF. The CDR3 DNA sequence: TGTGCCAGCAGCTCGGACAGGGGGGCCTACGAGCAGTACTTC.

V is TRBV19 and J is TRBJ1-2, with 9 bases identical to TRBD1. The V and J ends lost 4 bases and 6 bases, in that order; junction bases with no gene match: 3. The CDR3 totals 13 residues. Germline-derived CDR1 and CDR2 are LNHDA and SQIVND (reference sequence). CDR3 protein: CASSRGTGNGYTF. CDR3 nucleotides: TGTGCCAGTAGTAGGGGGACAGGGAATGGCTACACCTTC.

A few counts support this clone. The chain employs TRBV6-5 and TRBJ1-6; D gene unclear. Per germline, CDR1 MNHEY and CDR2 SVGAGI. V lost 2 bases to trimming and J lost 6 bases, with 14 bases between them. The length of the CDR3 is 16 residues. CDR3 coding DNA: TGTGCCAGCAGTTACCTTCGAACACAAACTAATTCACCCCTCCACTTT. It encodes CASSYLRTQTNSPLHF.

This chain connects TRBV5-1 to TRBJ2-4; 11 positions match TRBD1. Germline loops: CDR1 SGHRS, CDR2 YFSETQ. The J segment lost 6 bases and the V segment lost 2 bases, leaving 16 bases of the junction unmatched. This CDR3 comprises 19 residues. CDR3 in amino acids: CASSFRGTDRGPIPNIQYF. In DNA form, the CDR3 reads TGCGCCAGCAGCTTTAGGGGAACGGACAGGGGGCCGATCCCAAACATTCAGTACTTC.

V and J are TRBV19 and TRBJ2-3; D might be TRBD2 (6 bases). CDR1 and CDR2 from the germline V gene are LNHDA and SQIVND (reference sequence). The CDR3 length is 14 residues. V shed 3 bases and J shed 9 bases, with 16 bases lying between them. This CDR3 is CASSMAGGGKTQYF. The CDR3 DNA follows: TGTGCCAGTAGTATGGCCGGGGGAGGTAAAACGCAGTATTTT.

The chain employs TRBV7-2 and TRBJ2-3, with D maybe TRBD2 (6 bases). The CDR3 consists of 18 residues. CDR1 SGHTA and CDR2 FQGNSA come from the germline V gene. Trimming removed 5 bases at V and 6 bases at J, with 27 bases between. The CDR3 DNA is TGTGCCAGCAGCCCGCGGGGAATGGCGCCCCTTCAAACGGATACGCAGTATTTT. Protein sequence: CASSPRGMAPLQTDTQYF.

Of note for this clone: The same CDR3 also results from other DNA sequences found in this sample. V is TRBV30 and J is TRBJ1-5, with TRBD1 as a possible D gene (5 bases). CDR3 length: 13 amino acids. Germline V gene data show CDR1 as GTSNPN and CDR2 as SVGIG (reference sequence). Trimming stripped 2 bases from V and 4 bases from J, with 9 bases between. The CDR3 sequence: CAWSRQSNQPQHF. CDR3 in DNA: TGTGCCTGGAGTAGACAGAGTAATCAGCCCCAGCATTTT.

The rearrangement links TRBV25-1 to TRBJ2-1; D may be TRBD1 (5 bases). V was shortened by 1 base and J by 0 bases, with 7 bases between the two germline ends. Germline CDR1 reads MGHDK; CDR2 reads SYGVNS. The length of the CDR3 is 15 residues. The CDR3 nucleotides are TGTGCCAGCAGTGAATCAGGGTTCTCCTACAATGAGCAGTTCTTC. This codes for CASSESGFSYNEQFF. Based on the CDR3 plus reference TRBV25-1 and TRBJ2-1, the full variable domain is EADIYQTPRYLVIGTGKKITLECSQTMGHDKMYWYQQDPGMELHLIHYSYGVNSTEKGDLSSESTVSRIRTEHFPLTLESARPSHTSQYLCASSESGFSYNEQFFGPGTRLTVL.

The chain has TRBV6-4 and TRBJ2-5, with a possible D match to TRBD1 (6 bases). The CDR3 runs 12 residues. Deletions cut 2 bases from V and 10 bases from J, with 11 bases between. Germline V gene lookup returns CDR1 MRHNA and CDR2 SNTAGT. CDR3 in DNA: TGTGCCAGCAGTGACGAACAGGGTTTCCAGTACTTC. It codes for CASSDEQGFQYF.

With respect to this clone: One junction end disagrees with the germline gene, perhaps due to a read error. The chain joins TRBV7-9 to TRBJ2-7, with 10 bases that match TRBD2. Germline V gene data show CDR1 as SEHNR and CDR2 as FQNEAQ (reference sequence). This CDR3 has 16 amino acids. CDR3 amino acids: CSSSLAGTSVGSEQYF. In DNA form, the CDR3 reads TGTTCCAGCAGCTTAGCGGGGACTAGCGTGGGGTCCGAGCAGTACTTC.

This chain links TRBV11-2 with TRBJ2-5, with 7 bases aligning to TRBD2. CDR3 length: 13 amino acids. Unmatched junction bases numbered 1, after V lost 0 bases and J lost 6 bases. The germline V gene encodes CDR1 SGHAT and CDR2 FQNNGV. The CDR3, as DNA: TGTGCCAGCAGCTTAGAGAGCGGGAAGACCCAGTACTTC. Translated, it gives CASSLESGKTQYF.

The chain uses TRBV7-9 and TRBJ2-3, with TRBD2 matching 9 bases. The CDR3 spans 15 residues. Germline loops: CDR1 SEHNR, CDR2 FQNEAQ (reference sequence). The junction had 5 bases not matched to a gene; V was cut back by 5 bases and J by 2 bases. The CDR3 DNA reads TGTGCCAGCAGCGACCTAGCGGGAAACACAGATACGCAGTATTTT. Amino acid sequence: CASSDLAGNTDTQYF.

A note on this clone: Compared with germline, one end of the junction differs, possibly owing to a read error. This chain uses TRBV4-3 with TRBJ1-5; a possible D gene is TRBD1 (5 bases). The germline CDR1 and CDR2 sequences are LGHNA and YSLEER. The CDR3 runs to 17 residues. Written as DNA, the CDR3 is TGCGCCAGCAGCCAAGATTCTTCAGGGCAGGGCAAGCAGCCCCAGCATTTT. This codes for CASSQDSSGQGKQPQHF.

The gene calls are TRBV6-5 and TRBJ2-2; 10 positions match TRBD1. The ends lost 0 bases at V and 5 bases at J; junction bases unmatched: 3. In germline, CDR1 is MNHEY, CDR2 SVGAGI. This CDR3 has 16 residues. This CDR3 is CASSYSRDRGTGELFF. The CDR3 DNA reads as TGTGCCAGCAGTTACTCCAGGGACAGGGGAACCGGGGAGCTGTTTTTT.

The V gene is TRBV13, the J gene TRBJ2-1, with 13 bases fitting TRBD2. The CDR3 contains 16 residues. V gave up 5 bases and J gave up 9 bases; unmatched junction bases: 10. From germline, CDR1 is PRHDT and CDR2 FYEKMQ (reference sequence). The CDR3 region has the DNA TGTGCCAGCAGCCGGGGACTAGCGGGACGTCGGGGTGAGCAGTTCTTC. Its protein is CASSRGLAGRRGEQFF.

J is TRBJ2-4 and V is TRBV5-6; D is perhaps TRBD1 (5 bases). The CDR3 is made up of 15 amino acids. The V end lost 2 bases, the J end lost 0 bases, and 9 bases lay between the germline ends. Germline lookup yields CDR1 SGHDT and CDR2 YYEEEE. CDR3 sequence: CASSFTGLAKNIQYF. The CDR3 coding sequence is TGTGCCAGCAGCTTTACAGGTCTAGCCAAAAACATTCAGTACTTC.